Each of the 4 T cell receptor beta chains below was sequenced from the same sample in a study of CD8 T cells in Susac syndrome. An input of about 0.45 to 1 ug of RNA was subjected to reverse transcription using random hexamers. MiXCR was run by TCRdb on the immunoSEQ multiplex PCR reads, yielding one entry per CDR3 protein. The sample contains nearly 110,000 distinct CDR3 sequences, less than 95% of which appear only once. Sequenced sample: CD8+ T cells from PBMCs. The receptors were gathered from a human donor with Susac syndrome.

The chain has TRBV7-9 and TRBJ2-2; 9 bases agree with TRBD1. V lost 5 bases, J lost 4 bases, and 8 bases stayed unmatched. Germline V CDR1 and CDR2: SEHNR, FQNEAQ (reference sequence). The CDR3 spans 16 residues. CDR3 sequence (DNA): TGTGCCAGCAGCCCAACAGGGGGCGCGAGCACCGGGGAGCTGTTTTTT. It codes for CASSPTGGASTGELFF.

V usage is TRBV6-2 or TRBV6-3 and J usage is TRBJ2-7; D remains ambiguous. CDR1 is MNHEY, CDR2 SVGEGT, per germline. This CDR3 is 14 amino acids long. Between the trimmed V and J ends, which lost 0 bases and 3 bases, there was a span of 9 bases. The DNA of the CDR3 is TGTGCCAGCAGTTACTCGACCGACTTCTACGAGCAGTACTTC. Translation gives CASSYSTDFYEQYF.

V gene TRBV18 combines with J gene TRBJ2-1, with 10 nucleotides matching TRBD2. Germline lookup yields CDR1 KGHSH and CDR2 LQKENI. J gave up 1 base and V 2 bases, and 5 bases lay outside the gene matches. This CDR3 is 17 amino acids long. This CDR3 reads CASSPFLAGESYNEQFF. CDR3 bases: TGTGCCAGCTCACCATTCCTAGCGGGGGAATCCTACAATGAGCAGTTCTTC.

This chain uses TRBV27 with TRBJ2-5, with 8 bases matching TRBD1. This CDR3 region has 18 residues. Germline CDR1 is MNHEY and CDR2 is SMNVEV (reference sequence). After removal of 6 bases from V and 5 bases from J, the junction contained 20 bases not matched to a gene. CDR3 DNA sequence: TGTGCCAGCAGACTCCGGACAGGGACCGTGTCAACATCGGAGACCCAGTACTTC. This encodes CASRLRTGTVSTSETQYF.